Given below is one TCR beta chain in context. This clonotype has ten or more counts. What this receptor recognizes is not known. No much larger clonotype is one base removed from it; base qualities were not supplied. For repertoire sequencing, the TCR beta CDR3 regions were amplified from RNA transcripts. A first-round RT-PCR used HTBI primers with the Qiagen OneStep RT-PCR kit, followed by a second-round multiplex PCR, size selection and purification. Libraries were sequenced on an Illumina HiSeq2000 using paired-end 100 bp reads. On the study's bioinformatics: SOAPnuke was used to process the reads, removing any read that contained adapters or uncalled bases, had a mean Phred below 15, or lacked an exact match to the constant primer or identifier. High-quality paired reads were merged with COPE v1.2.5. Clonotypes were defined as unique nucleotide sequences and were aligned to IMGT TRB V, D and J references using MiTCR v1.1. Analysis was restricted to V-J combinations with a frequency above 0.0001, which covered 99.2% of repertoires. A TCR clonal expansion and chaos score per V-J combination was defined as the ratio of F50 clonal expansion to chaos observed in the TCRdist matrix. Welch's t-statistics and random forest were used to reduce the features to 10 to 15 V-J combinations, which were then used as input to a naive Bayes classifier. The similarity between thyroid and blood repertoires was quantified using the Morisita-Horn index. The raw public data were reprocessed by TCRdb itself: fastp quality trimming at Q25, MiXCR clonotype calling, in-frame beta chains only. Identical CDR3 protein sequences are pooled into one entry, listed with their most common genes and DNA. Here the V and J calls rest on TCRdb's processing, not on the authors' analysis. Recorded for this sample are over 500,000 distinct CDR3 sequences; approximately 22% of them occurred a single time. About 6.6% of the sample rests with the top ten.

Hyperthyroidism was considered stable if no progression to ophthalmopathy occurred within 18 months of follow-up. Hyperthyroidism patients were newly diagnosed, with disease duration under 2 months, and aged 18 to 65 years. Patients with other autoimmune diseases, uncontrolled infections, pregnancy or lactation were excluded. Clinical symptoms, serum thyroxine, TRAb, thyroid ultrasound and orbital computed tomography were used for diagnosis. PBMCs were isolated from around 10 ml of fresh peripheral blood by Ficoll-Paque density gradient centrifugation. Total RNA was extracted with Trizol reagent and quality-checked on an Agilent 2100 Bioanalyzer. This specimen comes from a study of Graves' ophthalmopathy and Graves' hyperthyroidism (dated by TCRdb to 2016 to 2019). Describing the broader study: Peripheral blood was collected before any treatment was given, at the time of initial diagnosis. The 75 to 100 discovery patients were randomly split 7:3 into training and test sets. The study used signatures of the TCR beta repertoire to tell Graves' ophthalmopathy apart from Graves' hyperthyroidism and to predict which patients would progress to ophthalmopathy. In total, 135 blood samples were TCR-sequenced: 43 ophthalmopathy, around 75 hyperthyroidism and approximately 17 hyperthyroidism-to-ophthalmopathy patients. An independent validation cohort comprised some 19 hyperthyroidism patients and 15 to 17 patients who later progressed from hyperthyroidism to ophthalmopathy. After sampling, hyperthyroidism patients received methimazole starting at 30 mg daily, and ophthalmopathy patients received high-dose intravenous methylprednisolone. In 6 or 7 hyperthyroidism patients, T-cell repertoires of thyroid tissue and blood were compared. To explore V-J signatures that distinguish ophthalmopathy from hyperthyroidism, a discovery set of 100 patients was enrolled, made up of 40 to 45 with ophthalmopathy and some 56 with stable hyperthyroidism.

V and J lose 1 base and 1 base, and a span of 7 bases separates them. From its cysteine to its phenylalanine, the CDR3 spans 14 amino acids. CDR3 DNA is the only sequence kept; it has 42 bases, read in frame from the first base. The investigation overall reported the following: Ophthalmopathy was separated from stable hyperthyroidism by the 13-signature model with more than 85% sensitivity and just under 84% specificity in cross-validation and with 80%/75% in the test set. In validation, the model predicted ophthalmopathy progression with 55% to 71% sensitivity and approximately 72% specificity; eleven to twelve predicted patients were CT-confirmed with GO in a median of 6.5 months. No statistical method was used to predetermine the sample size, and group allocation was not hidden from the investigators. Most expanded thyroid clonotypes with frequency above 0.001 were also detected in blood, suggesting blood repertoires may reflect the thyroid immune response.

Source material: peripheral blood. This TCR was sampled from a woman aged 18 to 35 with stable Graves' hyperthyroidism. Some clones in this sample may be carry-over from other donors' samples. Donor details come from another sample of the same person, matched by shared clones. The chain is encoded by TRBV12-3 or TRBV12-4 joined to TRBJ1-1; too little of a D gene remains to name it. The CDR3: CASSLGPANTEAFF. The sequenced DNA is TGTGCCAGCAGTTTAGGGCCAGCGAACACTGAAGCTTTCTTT.